Described below is a single T cell receptor (beta chain) sequence and its context. Germline V gene data show CDR1 as KGHDR and CDR2 as SFDVKD. The ends were cut back, 1 base at V and 11 bases at J, with 14 bases in the middle. The CDR3 totals 14 residues. Generated by immunoSEQ multiplex PCR, the TCRdb table keeps only in-frame clones and is missing some. The sample consists of about 140,000 clones, more than 85% of them appearing once. This sample stems from a study of T cell responses to AZD1222 COVID-19 vaccine. About the study: Second doses at about 4 or about 12 weeks were pooled.

The TCR sequence derives from an adult in good health. V is TRBV24-1 and J is TRBJ2-1, with D tentatively TRBD1 or TRBD2 (5 bases each). The sample was peripheral blood, taken on day 0 of AZD1222 vaccination. In DNA, the CDR3 is TGTGCCACCAGTGATTTCAAGCTCGGGGCCCAGCAGTTCTTC. It specifies CATSDFKLGAQQFF.